This entry concerns a single T cell receptor (beta chain). Antigen specificity is unknown. The junction departs from the called germline gene at one end, perhaps through a read error. These data belong to a study of cytomegalovirus exposure and HLA in healthy donors. 13 Jbeta primers and 60 Vbeta primers were used for the PCR. TCRdb's table, derived via immunoSEQ multiplex PCR, lists solely in-frame clones and lacks some. The sample yields 150,000 to 200,000 clones, around 85% seen once. Overall study results and limits: The study dropped some indistinguishable V segments, TRBV6-2 and TRBV6-3 among them. A later analysis showed that HLA-associated TCR beta chains had undergone more clonal expansion than equally common others. Later, TCR association rates were found to vary by HLA locus, highest for DRB1 and lowest for HLA-C. Diagnosis of cytomegalovirus status made by the classifier reportedly showed high specificity and sensitivity.

This CDR3 is built from 14 residues. Germline V gives CDR1 LGHNA, CDR2 YSLEER. This TCR was recovered from a man younger than 35 in good health and CMV-seronegative. The chain employs TRBV4-3 and TRBJ1-2; no clear D. The sample was PBMCs. CDR3 DNA sequence: TGCGCCAGCAGCCAAGATCCCCAGACAACCAATTTGTACTTC. The encoded protein is CASSQDPQTTNLYF.